The 7 T cell receptor beta chains given below trace back to one sample, sequenced in a study of T-cell reconstitution after alpha-beta-depleted transplantation in children. Unique molecular identifiers were incorporated when the TCRbeta library was constructed. TCRdb called the PCR reads again in MiXCR, with one record for every CDR3 protein. The data show fewer than 250,000 distinct CDR3 sequences, approximately 17% seen once. This sample comprised PBMCs, mostly from graft donor cells, obtained 360 days after TCRalphabeta/CD19-depleted stem cell transplant. Every receptor here comes from a male patient aged 2 to 9 who had a stem cell transplant for acute lymphoblastic leukemia, so the T cells may come from the graft donor.

This chain connects TRBV30 to TRBJ1-5; D unclear. The germline CDR1 and CDR2 sequences are GTSNPN and SVGIG (reference sequence). V lost 0 bases to trimming and J lost 3 bases, with 9 bases between them. The CDR3 length is 14 residues. CDR3 amino acids: CAWSVAGFNQPQHF. The CDR3 nucleotides read TGTGCCTGGAGTGTAGCGGGGTTCAATCAGCCCCAGCATTTT.

Many counts were recorded for this clonotype. The rearrangement uses TRBV20-1 and TRBJ1-1; 11 positions match TRBD1. Unmatched junction bases numbered 9, after V lost 6 bases and J lost 0 bases. Germline-derived CDR1 and CDR2 are DFQATT and SNEGSKA (reference sequence). CDR3 length: 16 amino acids. In DNA, the CDR3 is TGCAGTGCCTGGACAGGGGGCTATCGTATGAACACTGAAGCTTTCTTT. As protein: CSAWTGGYRMNTEAFF.

The V gene is TRBV12-3 or TRBV12-4, the J gene TRBJ2-1, with TRBD2 identical over 8 bases. V gave up 5 bases and J gave up 8 bases; unmatched junction bases: 11. This CDR3 spans 15 amino acids. The CDR3 protein is CASSQSGGLNDEQFF. The CDR3, as DNA: TGTGCCAGCAGTCAAAGCGGGGGCCTGAATGATGAGCAGTTCTTC.

The sample holds a few counts of this clonotype. V gene TRBV6-5 combines with J gene TRBJ1-1; D call uncertain. Germline CDR1 and CDR2: MNHEY and SVGAGI. This CDR3 has 13 residues. Trimming shortened V by 6 bases and J by 1 base, and 9 bases separated the two germline ends. CDR3 nucleotides: TGTGCCAGCAGCACTACGACGAACACTGAAGCTTTCTTT. Amino acids: CASSTTTNTEAFF.

This sequence joins TRBV12-3 or TRBV12-4 and TRBJ2-5, with D hard to call. Deletions cut 7 bases from V and 2 bases from J, with 20 bases between. The CDR3 loop spans 16 amino acids. In DNA, the CDR3 is TGTGCCAGCACCACCTGGATAGGGCAACATCAAGAGACCCAGTACTTC. Translation gives CASTTWIGQHQETQYF.

The J gene is TRBJ2-7, the V gene TRBV7-9, with D unclear. The CDR3 is 13 residues long. Germline CDR1 SEHNR, CDR2 FQNEAQ (reference sequence). Trimming stripped 2 bases from V and 4 bases from J, with 9 bases between. The CDR3 DNA follows: TGTGCCAGCAGCTTACCTTTGGAGTACGAGCAGTACTTC. Translating gives CASSLPLEYEQYF.

The rearrangement uses TRBV20-1 and TRBJ1-4, with D possibly matching TRBD1 (6 bases). Per germline, CDR1 DFQATT and CDR2 SNEGSKA (reference sequence). V lost 7 bases to trimming and J lost 0 bases, with 18 bases between them. The CDR3 spans 16 residues. CDR3 residues: CSGGAEGVATNEKLFF. As DNA, the CDR3 is TGCAGTGGCGGAGCGGAGGGGGTTGCAACTAATGAAAAACTGTTTTTT.